Given below is one TCR beta chain in context. The target antigen is unknown. The entry originates in a study of T cell responses to AZD1222 COVID-19 vaccine. The study's findings and limits: Vaccine-associated CD4 TCRs spanned spike, dominant at 160-218 and 743-854. Reportedly, nearly half of unique spike TCRs recognized epitopes outside B.1.351/B.1.1.7 mutations.

This table comes from immunoSEQ multiplex PCR, and its TCRdb copy is limited to in-frame clones, with some not included. Of 150,000 to 250,000 clones in the sample, about 93% were seen once. This CDR3 is 14 amino acids long. Germline CDR1 MNHEY, CDR2 SVGAGI. Trimming pared 8 bases from V and 1 base from J, leaving 15 bases between. The starting material was peripheral blood, obtained 28 days after the second AZD1222 dose. This clonotype originated in an adult who received the AZD1222 COVID-19 vaccine. The rearrangement links TRBV6-5 to TRBJ2-7, with TRBD1 as a possible D gene (5 bases). The CDR3 reads CASQPRAASYEQYF. In nucleotides, the CDR3 is TGTGCCAGCCAGCCCAGGGCCGCGTCCTACGAGCAGTACTTC.